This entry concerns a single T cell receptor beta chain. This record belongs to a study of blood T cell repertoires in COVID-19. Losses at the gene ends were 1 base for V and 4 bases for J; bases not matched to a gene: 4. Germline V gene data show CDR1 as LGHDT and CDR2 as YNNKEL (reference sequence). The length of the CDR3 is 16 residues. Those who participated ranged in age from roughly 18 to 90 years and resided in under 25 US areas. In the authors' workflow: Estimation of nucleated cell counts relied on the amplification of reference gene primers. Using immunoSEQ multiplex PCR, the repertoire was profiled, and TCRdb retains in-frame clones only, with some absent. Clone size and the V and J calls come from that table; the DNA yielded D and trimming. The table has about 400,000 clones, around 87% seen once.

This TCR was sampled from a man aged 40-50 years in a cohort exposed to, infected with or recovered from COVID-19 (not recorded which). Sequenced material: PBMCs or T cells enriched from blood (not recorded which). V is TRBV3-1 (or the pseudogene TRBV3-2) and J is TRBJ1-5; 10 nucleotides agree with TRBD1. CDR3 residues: CASSQGQGAVNQPQHF. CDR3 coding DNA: TGTGCCAGCAGCCAAGGACAGGGGGCCGTTAATCAGCCCCAGCATTTT.